Presented here are 29 T cell receptor beta chains from one specimen sequenced in a study of T cell repertoires in cytomegalovirus infection. TCRdb re-called the reads with MiXCR, one entry per CDR3 protein. The data show a few hundred thousand distinct CDR3 sequences, under 45% seen once. Their recognized antigens are unknown. This specimen consisted of cultured PBMCs, obtained from culture after CMV antigen stimulation. Every receptor here comes from a human donor in good health (CMV status not recorded). Some clones in this sample may be carry-over from other donors' samples.

This chain connects TRBV5-6 to TRBJ1-1; a possible D gene is TRBD1 (5 bases). The CDR3 length is 11 residues. Trimming stripped 0 bases from V and 10 bases from J, with 7 bases between. Germline CDR1 reads SGHDT; CDR2 reads YYEEEE. CDR3 loop: CASSLGGAAFF. The CDR3, as DNA: TGTGCCAGCAGCTTGGGAGGGGCAGCTTTCTTT.

The table lists this clonotype with a count of one. The chain has TRBV5-4 and TRBJ2-7; D is undetermined. The V end was cut by 0 bases, the J end by 0 bases, with 10 bases between. Germline-derived CDR1 and CDR2 are SGHNT and YYREEE (reference sequence). The length of the CDR3 is 15 residues. The CDR3 here is CASSLGLLSSYEQYF. The CDR3 nucleotides read TGTGCCAGCAGCTTGGGACTGCTGAGCTCCTACGAGCAGTACTTC.

In this sample, this clonotype turned up a few times. J is TRBJ1-5 and V is TRBV10-2; a possible D gene is TRBD1 (5 bases). The V and J ends lost 7 bases and 6 bases respectively, with 13 bases between them. Germline V gene data show CDR1 as WSHSY and CDR2 as SAAADI. This CDR3 comprises 13 residues. The CDR3 region is CASKQGAGQPQHF. For the CDR3, the DNA is TGCGCCAGCAAGCAGGGAGCCGGTCAGCCCCAGCATTTT.

This clonotype turned up a few times. The J gene is TRBJ2-7, the V gene TRBV2, with TRBD1 matching 10 bases. J lost 3 bases, V lost 6 bases, and 5 bases had no gene match. The CDR3 sequence is 14 residues long. Germline CDR1 and CDR2: SNHLY and FYNNEI. CDR3 loop: CASSARTGGYEQYF. In nucleotides, the CDR3 is TGTGCCAGCAGCGCAAGGACAGGGGGCTACGAGCAGTACTTC.

This clonotype was counted a few times. This chain connects TRBV7-2 to TRBJ1-3, with 8 positions matching TRBD1. V was clipped by 5 bases and J by 3 bases; unmatched bases: 3. The CDR3 is 14 residues long. Germline lookup yields CDR1 SGHTA and CDR2 FQGNSA. The CDR3 coding sequence is TGTGCCAGCAGCCCACAGGGGGTTGGAAACACCATATATTTT. Its translation: CASSPQGVGNTIYF.

This clonotype was counted a few times. V is TRBV11-2 and J is TRBJ1-6; tentative D call: TRBD1 (5 bases). Between the trimmed V and J ends, which lost 5 bases and 2 bases, there was a span of 13 bases. Germline lookup yields CDR1 SGHAT and CDR2 FQNNGV. This CDR3 is built from 16 residues. CDR3 in amino acids: CASSPIPGPYNSPLHF. DNA for the CDR3: TGTGCCAGCAGCCCCATCCCGGGACCCTATAATTCACCCCTCCACTTT.

The chain carries TRBV5-1 and TRBJ1-1; 9 bases agree with TRBD1. The CDR3 is 14 residues long. Germline V gives CDR1 SGHRS, CDR2 YFSETQ. The trim removed 3 bases at V and 5 bases at J, leaving 5 bases unmatched. The CDR3 nucleotides read TGCGCCAGCAGCTGGGACAGGGTCTCAACTGAAGCTTTCTTT. Residues: CASSWDRVSTEAFF.

The CDR3: CASSQGLVQTQNIQYF. In nucleotides, the CDR3 is TGTGCCAGCAGCCAAGGTCTAGTGCAGACCCAAAACATTCAGTACTTC. V usage is TRBV3-1 and J usage is TRBJ2-4; D is ambiguous. Germline CDR1 and CDR2: LGHDT and YNNKEL (reference sequence). The CDR3 loop spans 16 amino acids. Between the trimmed V and J ends, which lost 1 base and 5 bases, there was a span of 15 bases.

This clonotype was seen a single time. The V call is TRBV28, the J call TRBJ2-1; TRBD2 matches 12 bases. CDR3 length: 16 residues. V was pared by 6 bases and J by 8 bases, with 11 bases of the junction left unmatched. CDR1 MDHEN and CDR2 SYDVKM come from the germline V gene. The CDR3 nucleotides are TGTGCCAGCAGCCTAGGAACTAGCGGGGGGCCGGATGAGCAGTTCTTC. Translating gives CASSLGTSGGPDEQFF.

This chain joins TRBV12-3 or TRBV12-4 and TRBJ1-6; D might be TRBD1 (6 bases). The CDR3 spans 14 residues. The germline V and J ends were trimmed by 3 bases and 9 bases, with 12 bases remaining between them. The CDR3 loop reads CASSFQGLGSPLHF. DNA for the CDR3: TGTGCCAGCAGTTTCCAGGGGCTGGGTTCACCCCTCCACTTT.

In its sample, this clonotype was seen many times. The gene calls are TRBV12-3 or TRBV12-4 and TRBJ1-4; D is ambiguous. The CDR3 is 14 amino acids. Trimming cost V 1 base and J 0 bases, with 3 bases left between them. Here the CDR3 reads CASSLGATNEKLFF. CDR3 in DNA: TGTGCCAGCAGTTTAGGAGCAACTAATGAAAAACTGTTTTTT.

This chain uses TRBV7-8 with TRBJ2-5, with TRBD1 identical over 7 bases. The germline V gene has CDR1 SGHVS and CDR2 FQNEAQ. Unmatched junction bases numbered 6, after V lost 1 base and J lost 1 base. There are 16 residues in the CDR3. This CDR3 reads CASSLEGGQAQETQYF. CDR3 bases: TGTGCCAGCAGCTTAGAAGGCGGACAGGCCCAAGAGACCCAGTACTTC. The variable domain in full, completed from reference TRBV7-8 and TRBJ2-5, reads GAGVSQSPRYKVAKRGQDVALRCDPISGHVSLFWYQQALGQGPEFLTYFQNEAQLDKSGLPSDRFFAERPEGSVSTLKIQRTQQEDSAVYLCASSLEGGQAQETQYFGPGTRLLVL.

The genes are TRBV6-2 or TRBV6-3 and TRBJ2-1; D ambiguous. Germline V CDR1 and CDR2: MNHEY, SVGEGT. Trimming removed 6 bases from V and 10 bases from J, with 22 bases in between. CDR3 length: 15 amino acids. The chain's CDR3 is CASSLDGPGAFEQFF. DNA for the CDR3: TGTGCCAGCAGCCTCGACGGGCCTGGCGCATTCGAGCAGTTCTTC.

This clonotype was observed many times. The rearrangement joins TRBV28 to TRBJ2-5; 7 nucleotides match TRBD1. V shed 6 bases, J shed 5 bases, and the junction held 9 bases outside the gene matches. The CDR3 runs 14 residues. Per the germline V gene, CDR1 is MDHEN and CDR2 is SYDVKM. Written as DNA, the CDR3 is TGTGCCAGCAGCTTAGGGGGCGGCGGGGAGACCCAGTACTTC. Amino acid sequence: CASSLGGGGETQYF.

This clonotype appeared a few times. This chain links TRBV27 with TRBJ1-6; D possibly corresponds to TRBD1 (6 bases). This CDR3 has 16 amino acids. The germline V gene encodes CDR1 MNHEY and CDR2 SMNVEV (reference sequence). Trimming left V 5 bases short and J 7 bases short, with 18 bases between. Written as DNA, the CDR3 is TGTGCCAGCAGTCTTCATTTCGGCAGGGGAAATTCACCCCTCCACTTT. This sequence encodes CASSLHFGRGNSPLHF.

This clonotype was observed many times. The chain uses TRBV7-2 and TRBJ2-7, with D possibly TRBD1 on 5 matching bases. The V end was cut by 2 bases, the J end by 3 bases, with 11 bases between. Germline CDR1 is SGHTA and CDR2 is FQGNSA. The CDR3 is 14 residues long. CDR3 region: CASSLQGSSYEQYF. CDR3 coding DNA: TGTGCCAGCAGCTTACAGGGTAGCAGCTACGAGCAGTACTTC.

The table lists this clonotype with a few counts. This CDR3 reads CASRQGSLAKNIQYF. The CDR3 DNA is TGTGCCAGCAGACAGGGGAGCTTGGCCAAAAACATTCAGTACTTC. The chain is built from TRBV27 and TRBJ2-4, with 7 nucleotides matching TRBD1. The CDR3 is 15 amino acids. Losses at the gene ends were 6 bases for V and 1 base for J; bases not matched to a gene: 6. Germline V lookup: CDR1 MNHEY, CDR2 SMNVEV (reference sequence).

The chain is built from TRBV12-3 or TRBV12-4 and TRBJ2-1; 7 bases agree with TRBD1. The CDR3 is made up of 13 amino acids. After removal of 5 bases from V and 7 bases from J, the junction contained 5 bases not matched to a gene. CDR3 sequence reads: CASSLRDRNEQFF. The CDR3 region has the DNA TGTGCCAGCAGTCTCCGGGACAGAAATGAGCAGTTCTTC.

This clonotype was counted only a few times. V and J are TRBV12-3 or TRBV12-4 and TRBJ2-6; D is ambiguous. The CDR3 sequence is 22 residues long. With 7 bases removed from V and 0 bases from J, the gap between germline ends came to 31 bases. CDR3 sequence: CASTSRYLFRSLPGSGANVLTF. CDR3 DNA: TGTGCCAGCACCTCACGGTATTTGTTTCGGAGTCTACCCGGCTCTGGGGCCAACGTCCTGACTTTC.

The table lists this clonotype with a few counts. The V gene is TRBV7-6, the J gene TRBJ2-7; D is undetermined. This CDR3 comprises 17 residues. Trimming removed 1 base at V and 6 bases at J, with 22 bases between. Germline V lookup: CDR1 SGHVS, CDR2 FNYEAQ. CDR3 sequence: CASSLGFRTVSWGEQYF. CDR3 bases: TGTGCCAGCAGCTTAGGGTTTAGGACGGTCTCGTGGGGCGAGCAGTACTTC.

The rearrangement joins TRBV27 to TRBJ1-6; D is perhaps TRBD1 (5 bases). Deletions cut 1 base from V and 10 bases from J, with 11 bases between. The CDR3 is made up of 14 amino acids. Germline V CDR1 and CDR2: MNHEY, SMNVEV (reference sequence). The CDR3 reads CASSLWGDRSPLHF. CDR3 coding DNA: TGTGCCAGCAGTTTATGGGGGGATAGGTCACCCCTCCACTTT.

The V call is TRBV12-3 or TRBV12-4, the J call TRBJ2-7; the D gene is possibly TRBD1 (6 bases). The ends were cut back, 1 base at V and 5 bases at J, with 15 bases in the middle. The CDR3 is 15 amino acids. The CDR3 DNA reads as TGTGCCAGCAGTTTAGTAGGGGGAATCGTGCACGAGCAGTACTTC. Amino acids: CASSLVGGIVHEQYF.

This clonotype has just a few counts. This chain links TRBV12-3 or TRBV12-4 with TRBJ1-1; D is ambiguous. Trimming took off 4 bases at V and 6 bases at J, with 9 bases between the two ends. There are 12 residues in the CDR3. The CDR3 coding sequence is TGTGCCAGCAGTTACAGAATAGCTGAAGCTTTCTTT. It specifies CASSYRIAEAFF.

This clonotype was counted at least ten times. The chain couples TRBV5-1 to TRBJ2-4, with D unresolved. This CDR3 contains 15 residues. The germline V gene has CDR1 SGHRS and CDR2 YFSETQ. V gave up 6 bases and J gave up 1 base, with 14 bases separating them. CDR3 residues: CASKGGVGAKNIQYF. CDR3 nucleotides: TGCGCCAGCAAGGGCGGTGTTGGGGCCAAAAACATTCAGTACTTC.

The chain joins TRBV20-1 to TRBJ1-4, with D possibly being TRBD1 (6 bases). Germline assignment: CDR1 DFQATT and CDR2 SNEGSKA (reference sequence). The CDR3 is made up of 13 amino acids. V lost 3 bases, J lost 10 bases, and 15 bases lay in between. The CDR3 sequence is CSASKQGTGKLFF. The CDR3 DNA sequence: TGCAGTGCTAGTAAACAGGGAACGGGAAAACTGTTTTTT.

At least ten counts were recorded for this clonotype. This sequence joins TRBV7-2 and TRBJ1-3; D ambiguous. V gave up 4 bases and J gave up 0 bases, with 7 bases separating them. The CDR3 has 14 residues. CDR1 is SGHTA and CDR2 is FQGNSA in the germline V gene. The CDR3 nucleotides are TGTGCCAGCAGCTCATCAGGCTCTGGAAACACCATATATTTT. It yields the protein CASSSSGSGNTIYF.

The chain combines TRBV19 with TRBJ2-1; 7 nucleotides align to TRBD2. The CDR3 extends over 16 amino acids. The germline V gene has CDR1 LNHDA and CDR2 SQIVND (reference sequence). With 3 bases clipped from V and 9 bases from J, the junction kept 14 bases outside the gene matches. CDR3 sequence (DNA): TGTGCCAGTAGTATCGGGCTCCAGCGGGGAAGGAGTGAGCAGTTCTTC. Translation gives CASSIGLQRGRSEQFF.

The V call is TRBV10-3, the J call TRBJ1-3, with D unclear. The V gene's germline CDR1 is ENHRY and CDR2 SYGVKD. V was cut by 5 bases and J by 6 bases, with 5 bases left in between. This CDR3 is built from 11 residues. CDR3 in DNA: TGTGCCATCAGTCTCAAAAACACCATATATTTT. Translated: CAISLKNTIYF.

This clonotype turned up a few times. The chain joins TRBV7-2 to TRBJ1-1; 9 bases align to TRBD1. V shed 4 bases and J 3 bases; nucleotides not matched to a gene: 3. The CDR3 runs to 14 residues. The germline gives CDR1 SGHTA, CDR2 FQGNSA. The CDR3 DNA follows: TGTGCCAGCAGCTCGGACAGGGGCGACACTGAAGCTTTCTTT. Translation gives CASSSDRGDTEAFF.